This entry lists 2 T cell receptor beta chains sequenced from one sample in a study of T cell responses to AZD1222 COVID-19 vaccine. TCRdb's copy holds only in-frame clones and misses some; the assay was immunoSEQ multiplex PCR. The sample shows about 88,000 clones, around 91% of them seen only once. The sample here was peripheral blood, taken on day 0 of MenACWY control vaccination. These receptors all stem from an adult in good health.

This rearrangement joins TRBV29-1 to TRBJ2-2; TRBD2 matches at 8 bases. CDR3 size: 15 residues. With 6 bases clipped from V and 6 bases from J, the junction kept 12 bases outside the gene matches. From germline, CDR1 is SQVTM and CDR2 ANQGSEA. The CDR3 nucleotides read TGCAGCGTAGAGGGACTAGTGGGTGGAGCCGGGGAGCTGTTTTTT. Protein product: CSVEGLVGGAGELFF.

This clone was seen just once. This chain connects TRBV28 to TRBJ1-4; possible D gene TRBD1, 6 bases. Germline V gene sequence: CDR1 MDHEN, CDR2 SYDVKM. There are 15 residues in the CDR3. With 4 bases removed from V and 8 bases from J, the gap between germline ends came to 17 bases. The chain's CDR3 is CASSSYREVTEKLFF. Written as DNA, the CDR3 is TGTGCCAGCAGTTCATACAGGGAGGTGACCGAAAAACTGTTTTTT.